The 20 T cell receptor beta chains given below trace back to one sample, sequenced in a study of HIV-infected patients and healthy controls. All unsorted peripheral T cells were captured because whole blood was used without fractionation. Alpha and beta constant-region primers primed reverse transcription of around 0.5 ug RNA. Separate chain-specific third strand synthesis with multiplexing indices produced the alpha and beta libraries. TCRdb reprocessed the 5' RACE reads with MiXCR, giving one entry per CDR3 protein. The top ten clones hold around 3.1% of a sample with under 20,000 distinct CDR3 sequences, 10% of them seen once. Sequenced input: blood. All receptors derive from an adult in good health.

This clonotype came up many times. The rearrangement links TRBV12-5 to TRBJ2-1; 15 nucleotides agree with TRBD2. This CDR3 is built from 18 residues. Trimming cost V 3 bases and J 7 bases; bases outside gene matches: 10. Germline values: CDR1 LGHNT, CDR2 FRNRAP. In nucleotides, the CDR3 is TGTGCTAGTGGTTTTTTGTTGGGACTAGCGGGAGGTCATAATGAGCAGTTCTTC. Protein sequence: CASGFLLGLAGGHNEQFF.

At least ten counts were recorded for this clonotype. This rearrangement joins TRBV7-2 to TRBJ2-3, with 7 bases fitting TRBD2. Germline V gene data show CDR1 as SGHTA and CDR2 as FQGNSA. The CDR3 has 15 residues. V shed 5 bases, J shed 3 bases, and the junction held 8 bases outside the gene matches. CDR3 DNA: TGTGCCAGCAGCGGGTCAGCGGGAAGGACAGATACGCAGTATTTT. Residues: CASSGSAGRTDTQYF.

The gene calls are TRBV6-2 or TRBV6-3 and TRBJ2-3, with D uncertain. The CDR3 runs 13 residues. CDR1 is MNHEY, CDR2 SVGEGT, per germline. Trimming removed 5 bases at V and 0 bases at J, with 6 bases between. For the CDR3, the DNA is TGTGCCAGCAGTGCGCCTAGCACAGATACGCAGTATTTT. Translated: CASSAPSTDTQYF.

J is TRBJ2-1 and V is TRBV4-2, with TRBD2 as a possible D gene (6 bases). The germline gives CDR1 LGHNA, CDR2 YNFKEQ. V gave up 4 bases and J gave up 1 base, with 14 bases separating them. The CDR3 spans 16 residues. In nucleotides, the CDR3 is TGTGCCAGCAGCCCAGGGACTGCCAAGTCCTACAATGAGCAGTTCTTC. Amino acid sequence: CASSPGTAKSYNEQFF.

As to this clonotype: A single base separates this from a much larger clone, so it may be a read error. V is TRBV20-1 and J is TRBJ2-1; no clear D gene. V was clipped by 5 bases and J by 5 bases, with 13 bases between them. The V gene's germline CDR1 is DFQATT and CDR2 SNEGSKA (reference sequence). This CDR3 has 13 residues. The CDR3 here is CSAQLVTDNEQFF. CDR3 nucleotide sequence: TGCAGTGCTCAACTGGTGACTGACAATGAGCAGTTCTTC.

There are a few counts of this clonotype. The chain links TRBV10-3 to TRBJ2-3, with TRBD2 as a possible D gene (6 bases). Germline lookup yields CDR1 ENHRY and CDR2 SYGVKD. There are 13 residues in the CDR3. The V end was cut by 3 bases, the J end by 10 bases, with 14 bases between. The CDR3 region is CAISEGGREAQYF. The DNA of the CDR3 is TGTGCCATCAGTGAAGGAGGGAGAGAAGCGCAGTATTTT.

This clonotype was detected many times. The CDR3 region is CASSLGLMNTEAFF. CDR3 bases: TGTGCCAGCAGCTTAGGACTTATGAACACTGAAGCTTTCTTT. V gene TRBV11-2 combines with J gene TRBJ1-1; no reliable D call. The CDR3 is made up of 14 amino acids. Germline assignment: CDR1 SGHAT and CDR2 FQNNGV. V lost 1 base and J lost 0, with 6 bases in between. The full variable domain, in which reference TRBV11-2 and TRBJ1-1 provide the parts outside the CDR3, is EAGVAQSPRYKIIEKRQSVAFWCNPISGHATLYWYQQILGQGPKLLIQFQNNGVVDDSQLPKDRFSAERLKGVDSTLKIQPAKLEDSAVYLCASSLGLMNTEAFFGQGTRLTVV.

On this clonotype: A much larger clone sits a single nucleotide away, making a read error possible. The chain carries TRBV6-2 or TRBV6-3 and TRBJ2-5; unclear D gene. The CDR3 is made up of 11 amino acids. The V gene lost 6 bases and the J gene lost 3 bases, with 5 bases spanning the gap. Germline loops: CDR1 MNHEY, CDR2 SVGEGT. CDR3: CASSPEETQYF. The CDR3 coding sequence is TGTGCCAGCAGCCCGGAAGAGACCCAGTACTTC.

The CDR3 nucleotides are TGTGCCAGCAGCCTCGGACAGGGGGCTATCAATGAGCAGTTCTTC. The encoded protein is CASSLGQGAINEQFF. J is TRBJ2-1 and V is TRBV12-3 or TRBV12-4; TRBD1 matches at 11 bases. Unmatched junction bases numbered 7, after V lost 6 bases and J lost 6 bases. The CDR3 totals 15 residues.

The chain uses TRBV7-9 and TRBJ2-6, with D hard to call. Per the germline V gene, CDR1 is SEHNR and CDR2 is FQNEAQ (reference sequence). The ends were cut back, 5 bases at V and 0 bases at J, with 8 bases in the middle. The CDR3 totals 15 residues. CDR3 sequence reads: CASSPGPSGANVLTF. The CDR3 DNA is TGTGCCAGCAGCCCCGGCCCCTCTGGGGCCAACGTCCTGACTTTC.

As to this clonotype: The junction differs from germline at one of its ends, possibly a read error. The V call is TRBV20-1, the J call TRBJ1-5; tentatively, D is TRBD1 (5 bases). The germline V gene encodes CDR1 DFQATT and CDR2 SNEGSKA (reference sequence). CDR3 length: 16 amino acids. The CDR3, as DNA: TGCAGTGCCCGGGGGTGGGCAGATTATAGCAGTCAGCCCCAGCATTTC. Translation gives CSARGWADYSSQPQHF.

There are many counts of this clonotype. The chain joins TRBV29-1 to TRBJ2-7; TRBD1 matches 7 bases. Germline loops: CDR1 SQVTM, CDR2 ANQGSEA. V dropped 6 bases and J dropped 3; count of bases not matched to a gene: 8. This CDR3 has 13 amino acids. CDR3 nucleotide sequence: TGCAGCGTCCGAGAGACAGGGAGCTACGAGCAGTACTTC. Translating it yields CSVRETGSYEQYF.

This clonotype was counted at least ten times. This sequence joins TRBV28 and TRBJ1-5; D perhaps matches TRBD1 (5 bases). Trimming shortened V by 6 bases and J by 4 bases, and 10 bases separated the two germline ends. Germline CDR1 is MDHEN and CDR2 is SYDVKM. The CDR3 runs 13 residues. CDR3: CASSRGLNQPQHF. The DNA of the CDR3 is TGTGCCAGCAGCCGGGGGTTGAATCAGCCCCAGCATTTT.

V is TRBV27 and J is TRBJ2-2, with D perhaps TRBD1 or TRBD2 (5 bases each). The V gene's germline CDR1 is MNHEY and CDR2 SMNVEV (reference sequence). V was shortened by 5 bases and J by 4 bases, with 20 bases between the two germline ends. CDR3 size: 17 residues. The CDR3 protein is CASSNPGWEGTTGELFF. The CDR3 DNA reads as TGTGCCAGCAGTAACCCCGGGTGGGAAGGGACCACCGGGGAGCTGTTTTTT.

This clonotype occurred a few times. The rearrangement links TRBV5-4 to TRBJ2-1; 13 nucleotides agree with TRBD2. V dropped 4 bases and J dropped 0; count of bases not matched to a gene: 7. This CDR3 is 18 amino acids long. Germline V gene sequence: CDR1 SGHNT, CDR2 YYREEE (reference sequence). The CDR3 protein is CASSQGTSGKSSYNEQFF. The CDR3 DNA reads TGTGCCAGCAGCCAAGGGACTAGCGGGAAGAGCTCCTACAATGAGCAGTTCTTC.

This clonotype counts as medium-sized. The rearrangement joins TRBV9 to TRBJ2-3; D might be TRBD1 (7 bases). Looked up from germline, CDR1 is SGDLS and CDR2 is YYNGEE. This CDR3 is built from 15 residues. V lost 4 bases to trimming and J lost 4 bases, with 16 bases between them. CDR3 DNA: TGTGCCAGCAGCTACCAGGGGGGTCTATCAGATACGCAGTATTTT. Translation gives CASSYQGGLSDTQYF. Drawing the rest from reference TRBV9 and TRBJ2-3, the complete variable domain is DSGVTQTPKHLITATGQRVTLRCSPRSGDLSVYWYQQSLDQGLQFLIQYYNGEERAKGNILERFSAQQFPDLHSELNLSSLELGDSALYFCASSYQGGLSDTQYFGPGTRLTVL.

This clonotype was counted between two and nine times. The chain employs TRBV29-1 and TRBJ2-5; perhaps TRBD2 as D (5 bases). This CDR3 has 15 amino acids. Trimming took off 1 base at V and 1 base at J, with 13 bases between the two ends. Germline V gives CDR1 SQVTM, CDR2 ANQGSEA. In DNA, the CDR3 is TGCAGCGTTGAAGGTTCTGCGGGCTTCCAAGAGACCCAGTACTTC. The encoded protein is CSVEGSAGFQETQYF.

Sample share makes this clonotype medium-sized. At one end the junction does not follow the germline gene, possibly because of a read error. The rearrangement uses TRBV9 and TRBJ2-2; D remains unclear. Germline-derived CDR1 and CDR2 are SGDLS and YYNGEE. The CDR3 covers 14 residues. CDR3 coding DNA: TGTGCCAGCAGCGTAGGTAGGGCCACCCGGGAGCTGTTTTTT. It specifies CASSVGRATRELFF.

This clonotype was seen repeatedly, ten times or more. The chain combines TRBV15 with TRBJ2-3; D gene unclear. The ends were cut back, 0 bases at V and 4 bases at J, with 8 bases in the middle. The CDR3 contains 14 residues. Germline V CDR1 and CDR2: LNHNV, YYDKDF (reference sequence). CDR3 region: CATSREGRSDTQYF. The DNA for the CDR3 is TGTGCCACCAGCAGAGAGGGCCGTTCAGATACGCAGTATTTT.

In this sample, this clonotype turned up many times. This chain uses TRBV9 with TRBJ2-5; TRBD1 matches 7 bases. J gave up 0 bases and V 4 bases, and 3 bases lay outside the gene matches. CDR1 and CDR2 from the germline V gene are SGDLS and YYNGEE. The CDR3 extends over 14 amino acids. CDR3 sequence (DNA): TGTGCCAGCAGCCGACAGGGTTACCAAGAGACCCAGTACTTC. It specifies CASSRQGYQETQYF.